Each of the 4 T cell receptor beta chains below was sequenced from the same sample in a study of circulating CD8 cells and anti-PD-1 response in melanoma (dated by TCRdb to the early 2020s). Using a BD FACSAria II cell sorter, four subsets defined by PD-1 and/or TIGIT were sorted out of live CD3+CD8+TCRalphabeta+ cells. The sequencer listed for this sample is NextSeq 500. Starting from roughly 15 ng of total RNA, TCR libraries were made with the QIAseq Immune Repertoire RNA Library Kit, Human TCR Panel. TCRdb cleaned the public reads at Q25 with fastp, built clones with MiXCR and kept in-frame beta chains. Rows matching on CDR3 protein sequence are summarized as one entry with the most common DNA and genes. A total of about 410 distinct CDR3 sequences appear in this sample, approximately 4.5% of them only once. Jointly, the top ten make up about 15% of the sample. The sequences come from CD8+ T cells from PBMCs, collected at baseline or after one month of anti-PD-1 therapy (not recorded which). All receptors derive from a human donor with melanoma.

In its sample, this clonotype ranks as large. The chain recombines TRBV11-2 with TRBJ2-7; D not certain. From germline, CDR1 is SGHAT and CDR2 FQNNGV. This CDR3 is built from 13 residues. The V end was cut by 3 bases, the J end by 11 bases, with 17 bases between. DNA of the CDR3: TGTGCCAGCAGCTTTGACACCCGGTTAAATGAGTACTTC. The encoded protein is CASSFDTRLNEYF.

By share, this clonotype ranks as medium-sized. V and J are TRBV19 and TRBJ2-7, with 9 nucleotides matching TRBD2. V shed 10 bases, J shed 5 bases, and the junction held 9 bases outside the gene matches. The length of the CDR3 is 13 residues. CDR1 and CDR2 (germline): LNHDA, SQIVND (reference sequence). The chain's CDR3 is CATIAGVGNEQYF. Here the CDR3 DNA reads TGTGCCACCATAGCGGGAGTGGGGAACGAGCAGTACTTC.

By share, this clonotype ranks as medium-sized. The gene calls are TRBV19 and TRBJ2-7; TRBD2 matches at 10 bases. The germline CDR1 and CDR2 sequences are LNHDA and SQIVND (reference sequence). There are 13 residues in the CDR3. J gave up 6 bases and V 5 bases, and 4 bases lay outside the gene matches. CDR3 in amino acids: CASSPSSGGEQYF. CDR3 in DNA: TGTGCCAGTAGTCCTTCTAGCGGGGGCGAGCAGTACTTC.

Judged by abundance, this clonotype is large (0.1 to 1%). This chain connects TRBV12-3 or TRBV12-4 to TRBJ2-7; D is uncertain. The CDR3 loop spans 11 amino acids. Trimming removed 5 bases from V and 4 bases from J, with 6 bases in between. CDR3 protein: CASSPYYEQYF. In DNA, the CDR3 is TGTGCCAGCAGTCCCTATTACGAGCAGTACTTC.